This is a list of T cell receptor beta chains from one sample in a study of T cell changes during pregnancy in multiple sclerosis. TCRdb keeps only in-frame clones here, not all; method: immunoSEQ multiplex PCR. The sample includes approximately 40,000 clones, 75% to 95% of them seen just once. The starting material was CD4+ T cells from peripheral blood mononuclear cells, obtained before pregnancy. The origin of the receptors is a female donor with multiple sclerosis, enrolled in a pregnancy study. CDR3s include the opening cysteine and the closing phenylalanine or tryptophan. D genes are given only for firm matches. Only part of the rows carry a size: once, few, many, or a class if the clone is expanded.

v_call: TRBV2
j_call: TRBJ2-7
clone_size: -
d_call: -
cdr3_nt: TGTGCCAGCAGTTACCCGACAGGAGTCTCCTACGAGCAGTACTTC
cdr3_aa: CASSYPTGVSYEQYF

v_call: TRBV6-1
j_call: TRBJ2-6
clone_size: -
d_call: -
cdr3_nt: TGTGCCAGCAGTGACCAGGTTCCCAGCTCTGGGGCCAACGTCCTGACTTTC
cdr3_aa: CASSDQVPSSGANVLTF

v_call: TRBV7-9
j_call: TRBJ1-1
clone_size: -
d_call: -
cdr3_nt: TGTGCCAGCAGCTTGAGCGGGCCTCCGGAGGTGCGAGCTTTCTTT
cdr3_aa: CASSLSGPPEVRAFF

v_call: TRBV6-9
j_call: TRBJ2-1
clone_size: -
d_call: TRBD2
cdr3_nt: TGTGCCACCCCCCGGGAGGTCCAGTTCTTC
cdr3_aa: CATPREVQFF

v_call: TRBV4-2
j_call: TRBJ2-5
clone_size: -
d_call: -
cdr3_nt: TGTGCCAGCAGCCAAGATTTGGAGGTCCAAGAGACCCAGTACTTC
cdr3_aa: CASSQDLEVQETQYF

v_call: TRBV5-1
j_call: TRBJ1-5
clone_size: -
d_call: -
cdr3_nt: TGCGCCAGCAGCTTACACCTGGCTGGCCAGCCCCAGCATTTT
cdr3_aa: CASSLHLAGQPQHF

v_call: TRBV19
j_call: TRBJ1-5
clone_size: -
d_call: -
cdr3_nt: TGTGCCAGTATAACAAGTGGGGGCGGAAGCAATCAGCCCCAGCATTTT
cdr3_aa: CASITSGGGSNQPQHF

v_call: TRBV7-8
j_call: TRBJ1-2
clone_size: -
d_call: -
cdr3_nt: TGTGCCAGCAGCCGAACACAATCCTATGGCTACACCTTC
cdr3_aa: CASSRTQSYGYTF

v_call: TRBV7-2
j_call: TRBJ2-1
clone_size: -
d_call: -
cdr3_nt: TGTGCCAGCAGCTTACACAGGGATAATGAGCAGTTCTTC
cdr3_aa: CASSLHRDNEQFF

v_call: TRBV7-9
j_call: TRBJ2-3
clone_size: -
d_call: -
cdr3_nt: TGTGCCAGCAGCTTACTAGCCTTAGATACGCAGTATTTT
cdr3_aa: CASSLLALDTQYF

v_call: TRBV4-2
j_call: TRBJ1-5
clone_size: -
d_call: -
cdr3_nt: TGTGCCAGCAGCCAAGAGGGGAGTAATCAGCCCCAGCATTTT
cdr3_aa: CASSQEGSNQPQHF

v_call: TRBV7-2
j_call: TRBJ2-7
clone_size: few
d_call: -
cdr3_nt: TGTGCCAGCAGCTTAGCGGGTAGCGGCGGATACGAGCAGTACTTC
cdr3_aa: CASSLAGSGGYEQYF

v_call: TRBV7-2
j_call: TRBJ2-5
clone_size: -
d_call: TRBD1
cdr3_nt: TGTGCCAGCAGCAGGACAGGGGGGGAGACCCAGTACTTC
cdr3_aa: CASSRTGGETQYF

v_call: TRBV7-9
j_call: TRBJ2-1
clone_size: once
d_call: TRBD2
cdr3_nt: TGTGCCAGCAGCCTAAAGGGACTAGCGGGAGGTGAGCAGTTCTTC
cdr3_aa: CASSLKGLAGGEQFF

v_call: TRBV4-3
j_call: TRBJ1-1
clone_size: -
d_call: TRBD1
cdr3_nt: TGCGCCAGCAGCCAAGATCGGAACAGGGGGAACACTGAAGCTTTCTTT
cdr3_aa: CASSQDRNRGNTEAFF

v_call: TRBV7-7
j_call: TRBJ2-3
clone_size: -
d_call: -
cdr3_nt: TGTGCCAGCAGCCCCAGGGGTGCAGATACGCAGTATTTT
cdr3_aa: CASSPRGADTQYF

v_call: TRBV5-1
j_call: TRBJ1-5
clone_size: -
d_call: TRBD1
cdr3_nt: TGCGCCAGCAGCCCAGGGGGCTTCGGCAATCAGCCCCAGCATTTT
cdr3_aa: CASSPGGFGNQPQHF

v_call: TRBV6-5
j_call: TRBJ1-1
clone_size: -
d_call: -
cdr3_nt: TGTGCCAGCAGCAAGAACACTGAAGCTTTCTTT
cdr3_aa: CASSKNTEAFF

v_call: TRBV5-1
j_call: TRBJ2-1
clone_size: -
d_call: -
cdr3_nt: TGCGCCAGCCAACTTGACTGGAGCTCCTACAATGAGCAGTTCTTC
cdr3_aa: CASQLDWSSYNEQFF

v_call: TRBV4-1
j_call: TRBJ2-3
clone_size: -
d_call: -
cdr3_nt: TGCGCCAGCAGCCAAGATAGTTCGGGTGCTAGCACAGATACGCAGTATTTT
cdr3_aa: CASSQDSSGASTDTQYF

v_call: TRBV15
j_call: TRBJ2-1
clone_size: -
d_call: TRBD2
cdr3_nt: TGTGCCACCAGGGCGGGGGGGCTATATGAGCAGTTCTTC
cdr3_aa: CATRAGGLYEQFF

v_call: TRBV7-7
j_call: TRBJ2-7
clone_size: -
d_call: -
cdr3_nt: TGTGCCAGCAGCTTAGCGCCCGGAGGCCTTTTCCAGGAGCAGTACTTC
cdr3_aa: CASSLAPGGLFQEQYF

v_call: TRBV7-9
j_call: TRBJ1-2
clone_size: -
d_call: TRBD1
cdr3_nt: TGTGCCAGCAGCTTGACAGGGGGGACCGCCTATGGCTACACCTTC
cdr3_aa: CASSLTGGTAYGYTF

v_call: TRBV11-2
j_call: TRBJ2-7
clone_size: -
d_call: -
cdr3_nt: TGTGCCAGCAGCTTAGATGGAGGGAGTGAGTACGAGCAGTACTTC
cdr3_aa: CASSLDGGSEYEQYF

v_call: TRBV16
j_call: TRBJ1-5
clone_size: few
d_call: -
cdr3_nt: TGTGCCAGCAGCCGCCGGGGAGAAAATCAGCCCCAGCATTTT
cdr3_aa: CASSRRGENQPQHF

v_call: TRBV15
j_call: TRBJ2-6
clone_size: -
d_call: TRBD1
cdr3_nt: TGTGCCACCAGCAGAGATTCTCAGGGGGCAAGCTCTGGGGCCAACGTCCTGACTTTC
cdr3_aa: CATSRDSQGASSGANVLTF

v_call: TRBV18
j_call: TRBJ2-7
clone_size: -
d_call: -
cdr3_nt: TGTGCCAGCTCACTAAACCCAGGAGGGTCGGTCTACGAGCAGTACTTC
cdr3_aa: CASSLNPGGSVYEQYF

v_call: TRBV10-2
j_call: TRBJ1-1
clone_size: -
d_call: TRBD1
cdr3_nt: TGCGCCAGCAGTGTGACAGGGGTCGCGGCTTTCTTT
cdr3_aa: CASSVTGVAAFF